Listed below are T cell receptor beta chains from one sample, sequenced in a study of beta chain features in type 1 diabetes. Using immunoSEQ multiplex PCR, the repertoire was profiled, and TCRdb retains in-frame clones only, with some absent. This table holds about 360,000 clones, roughly an eighth found once. Input material: naive CD4+ T cells from blood. These TCRs come from a man between 18 and 35 years old in good health. Each CDR3 is given with its conserved first and last residue. The D gene is left open where the match is weak. Expanded clones get a size class; other rows say once, few or many, or leave the size out.

TRBJ2-7 . TRBD1 TRBV5-4 TGTGCCAGCAGCTCGCGCCCGACGTTCCAGGGGGCGCGATACGAGCAGTACTTC CASSSRPTFQGARYEQYF
TRBJ2-1 . . TRBV30 TGTGCCTGTACGGGCCCCGACTACTACAATGAGCAGTTCTTC CACTGPDYYNEQFF
TRBJ2-7 . TRBD2 TRBV7-2 TGTGCCAGCAGCTTGGGACTAGCGGGAGGGATTGACGAGCAGTACTTC CASSLGLAGGIDEQYF
TRBJ2-3 few . TRBV5-4 TGTGCCAGCAGCTTTCGGTACCGATACACAGATACGCAGTATTTT CASSFRYRYTDTQYF
TRBJ2-7 . . TRBV6-1 TGTGCCAGCACCACGGAGGACGGGTCCTACGAGCAGTACTTC CASTTEDGSYEQYF
TRBJ2-5 few TRBD2 TRBV19 TGTGCCAGTAGTAGACATTTGGCTAGCGGGCAAGAGACCCAGTACTTC CASSRHLASGQETQYF
TRBJ1-1 . . TRBV14 TGTGCCAGCAGCCCTCCTTGGGCGACCACTGAAGCTTTCTTT CASSPPWATTEAFF
TRBJ1-5 few . TRBV25-1 TGTGCCAGCAGTGGGGGAGGGGTAAATCAGCCCCAGCATTTT CASSGGGVNQPQHF
TRBJ1-1 once . TRBV29-1 TGCAGCGTTGAGGGGGCGACTGAAGCTTTCTTT CSVEGATEAFF
TRBJ2-7 . . TRBV9 TGTGACCAACCAGGGGTCTACTCCTACGAGCAGTACTTC CDQPGVYSYEQYF
TRBJ2-6 . . TRBV30 TGTGCCTGGGACTCCCGGGGTGGGGCCAACGTCCTGACTTTC CAWDSRGGANVLTF
TRBJ1-1 . TRBD1 TRBV29-1 TGCAGCGGACAGGGGAACACTGAAGCTTTCTTT CSGQGNTEAFF
TRBJ2-3 . . TRBV7-9 TGTGCCAGCAGCCCCCGACTAGGCCTGACTGGCACAGATACGCAGTATTTT CASSPRLGLTGTDTQYF
TRBJ2-2 . TRBD1 TRBV10-2 TGCGCCAGCAGCGGACAGGGAAACACCGGGGAGCTGTTTTTT CASSGQGNTGELFF
TRBJ2-7 . . TRBV6-6 TGTGCCAGCAGTTACCTCAGGGGTTCCTACGAGCAGTACTTC CASSYLRGSYEQYF
TRBJ2-3 few . TRBV7-2 TGTGCCAGCAGCTTAGGTGGGGGGGGGCAAGATACGCAGTATTTT CASSLGGGGQDTQYF
TRBJ2-1 . . TRBV7-3 TGTGCCAGCAGCCCCGTATGGCGGAGCTCCTACAATGAGCAGTTCTTC CASSPVWRSSYNEQFF
TRBJ2-7 many TRBD1 TRBV5-4 TGTGCCAGCAGCTCGGACAGGGTCGGGCAGTACTTC CASSSDRVGQYF
TRBJ2-4 . . TRBV7-2 TGTGCCAGCAGCTTAGGGCCGGGTTCCAAAAACATTCAGTACTTC CASSLGPGSKNIQYF
TRBJ2-6 few TRBD1 TRBV19 TGTGCCAGTAGTCCGGACAGGGCGACGGGGGCCAACGTCCTGACTTTC CASSPDRATGANVLTF
TRBJ2-7 few . TRBV15 TGTGCCACCAGCAGGGACAGCAAAAACTACGAGCAGTACTTC CATSRDSKNYEQYF
TRBJ2-7 . . TRBV14 TGTGCCAGCAGCCAAGGTATGAGGAAGCAGTACTTC CASSQGMRKQYF
TRBJ2-2 . TRBD2 TRBV5-1 TGCGCCAGCAGCCCACTAGCGGGAGTAAACACCGGGGAGCTGTTTTTT CASSPLAGVNTGELFF
TRBJ1-6 few TRBD1 TRBV5-1 TGCGCCAGCAGCTTGGGGGGACAGGGTTTGTCACCCCTCCACTTT CASSLGGQGLSPLHF
TRBJ1-1 . . TRBV11-1 TGTGCCAGCAGCTTAGTAGGCAGGCTGAACACTGAAGCTTTCTTT CASSLVGRLNTEAFF
TRBJ2-7 few TRBD2 TRBV18 TGTGCCAGCTCACAGACTAGCGGGAGGACTAGAGAGCAGTACTTC CASSQTSGRTREQYF
TRBJ1-1 few . TRBV30 TGTGCCTGGAGCTTATTGACTGAAGCTTTCTTT CAWSLLTEAFF
TRBJ2-5 few . TRBV2 TGTGCCAGCAGTAAAGGAAGGGGCGAGACCCAGTACTTC CASSKGRGETQYF
TRBJ2-7 . . TRBV18 TGTGCCAGCTCACCACCGAGAGCCCTCTACGAGCAGTACTTC CASSPPRALYEQYF
TRBJ2-4 . . TRBV7-8 TGTGCCAGCAGCCCCTTAGGGGACATTCAGTACTTC CASSPLGDIQYF
TRBJ1-5 . . TRBV15 TGTGCCACCAGCCCGGGGGGAGAACAGCCCCAGCATTTT CATSPGGEQPQHF
TRBJ2-7 few TRBD1 TRBV10-3 TGTGCCAACTCTGGGACGGACAGGTCCGAGCAGTACTTC CANSGTDRSEQYF
TRBJ1-3 few . TRBV2 TGTGCCAGCAGTGAAAATCGAATTAGCTCTGGAAACACCATATATTTT CASSENRISSGNTIYF
TRBJ1-2 few . TRBV6-1 TGTGCCAGCAGGTTGGGAGAGGGAGGCTATGGCTACACCTTC CASRLGEGGYGYTF
TRBJ2-7 . . TRBV4-3 TGCGCCAGCAGCCCCCGATGGATCAGACTATCCTCCACCTACGAGCAGTACTTC CASSPRWIRLSSTYEQYF
TRBJ1-6 . . TRBV9 TGTGCCAGCAGCGTAGGAGGGTCCTATAATTCACCCCTCCACTTT CASSVGGSYNSPLHF
TRBJ2-1 . TRBD2 TRBV5-1 TGCGCCAGCAGCTCCCTAGCGGGAGGGTCCTACAATGAGCAGTTCTTC CASSSLAGGSYNEQFF
TRBJ1-6 . . TRBV7-9 TGTGCCAGCAGCTTCCAACGCGGACAGAGGCGTTCACCCCTCCACTTT CASSFQRGQRRSPLHF
TRBJ1-5 . . TRBV12-2 TGTGCAAGTCGCTTACCGGACCGAGCGGAGAGTTGTCAGCCCCAGCATTTT CASRLPDRAESCQPQHF